This T cell receptor (beta chain) came from a study of human T cells and chemical hapten exposure. Background on the study: In the sensitization step, 2% DPC was placed on 2 cm by 2 cm of upper inner arm skin.

The time point here: patch test 1, 2 weeks after DPC sensitization. Indicated treatment: therapeutic diphenylcyclopropenone sensitization with weekly scalp DPC. Via MiXCR, TCRdb re-called the RACE reads, giving one row per CDR3 protein. The data contain more than 150,000 distinct CDR3 sequences, approximately 15% of them seen just once; the ten biggest clones take up approximately 1.5%. Trimming took 3 bases from V and 6 from J; bases not matched to a gene: 7. Germline CDR1 SGHAT, CDR2 FQNNGV. This CDR3 has 16 amino acids. This clonotype has only a few counts. This sequence originates from a young woman with alopecia areata. Some clones in this sample may be carry-over from other donors' samples. Sequencing was performed on whole blood, taken in connection with sensitization to the hapten diphenylcyclopropenone (DPC). The chain has TRBV11-2 and TRBJ2-2, with 10 bases fitting TRBD1. The CDR3 region is CASSFRTGGRSGELFF. CDR3 in DNA: TGTGCCAGCAGCTTTCGGACAGGGGGTCGGTCCGGGGAGCTGTTTTTT.